This TCR beta chain was sequenced in a study of T cell responses to AZD1222 COVID-19 vaccine. Findings of the study overall: When two AZD1222 doses had been given, Spike-specific TCR breadth and depth rose. As reported, nearly half of all spike-specific TCRs target variant regions that are unmutated.

Measured with immunoSEQ multiplex PCR; TCRdb has only the in-frame clones, and not every one. The table includes over 110,000 clones, 80% to 90% detected once. Comments on this clone: Its antigen is still unknown.

The CDR3 is made up of 16 amino acids. Trimming removed 1 base from V and 4 bases from J, with 14 bases in between. Per germline, CDR1 SEHNR and CDR2 FQNEAQ (reference sequence). The receptor was derived from an adult in good health. The chain joins TRBV7-9 to TRBJ2-1; D assignment may be TRBD1 or TRBD2 (6 bases each). The starting material was peripheral blood, obtained on day 0 of AZD1222 vaccination. The CDR3 reads CASSLGQRGPYNEQFF. CDR3 DNA: TGTGCCAGCAGCTTAGGACAACGGGGGCCATACAATGAGCAGTTCTTC.